Included here is one TCR beta chain sequence, with context. Its antigen is not known. V gave up 7 bases and J gave up 0 bases, with 10 bases separating them. Germline V lookup: CDR1 SGHDT, CDR2 YYEEEE. The CDR3 covers 13 residues. The PCR employed 60 Vbeta primers together with 13 Jbeta primers. Libraries were prepared by immunoSEQ multiplex PCR; TCRdb keeps only in-frame clonotypes and omits some of them. The table shows 150,000 or so clones, with approximately 74% occurring only once. The data are from a study of cytomegalovirus exposure and HLA in healthy donors. General study points: In a later analysis, TCR beta V- and J-gene trimming was associated with a missense DCLRE1C variant. The likely origin of a cluster of highly shared sequence variants was a sequencing artifact. Researchers counted around 170 TCR beta chains as cytomegalovirus-associated. Despite most TCR sequences being rare, some public TCRs occurred in many donors.

The J gene is TRBJ1-1, the V gene TRBV5-6; a weak D match, TRBD1 (6 bases). The sequenced sample was PBMCs. The clonotype originates from a man younger than 35 in good health and CMV-seronegative. The CDR3 reads CASEDRMNTEAFF. The CDR3 DNA reads as TGTGCCAGCGAGGACAGAATGAACACTGAAGCTTTCTTT.